By share of the sample, the clone carrying this T cell receptor beta chain is medium-sized. These data belong to a study of blood T cell repertoires in COVID-19. Study-level information: COVID-19 samples from acute and convalescent phases originated in the United States, Italy and Spain.

Original processing notes: Scientists estimated how many nucleated cells there were by amplifying reference gene primers. Assay used: immunoSEQ multiplex PCR; TCRdb lists only in-frame clones, some missing. That table furnishes V, J and clone size, whereas the DNA furnished D and trimming. The sample consists of some 120,000 clones, 84% of them appearing once. CDR1 and CDR2 (germline): LNHDA, SQIVND (reference sequence). The CDR3 has 13 residues. V shed 5 bases and J shed 7 bases, with 12 bases lying between them. Sequencing used peripheral blood. This clonotype was obtained from a woman aged 60 to 75 with acute or convalescent COVID-19. The V call is TRBV19, the J call TRBJ1-5, with D perhaps TRBD1 (6 bases). CDR3 sequence reads: CASSAGVRQPQHF. The CDR3 DNA sequence: TGTGCCAGTAGTGCAGGGGTCAGACAGCCCCAGCATTTT.